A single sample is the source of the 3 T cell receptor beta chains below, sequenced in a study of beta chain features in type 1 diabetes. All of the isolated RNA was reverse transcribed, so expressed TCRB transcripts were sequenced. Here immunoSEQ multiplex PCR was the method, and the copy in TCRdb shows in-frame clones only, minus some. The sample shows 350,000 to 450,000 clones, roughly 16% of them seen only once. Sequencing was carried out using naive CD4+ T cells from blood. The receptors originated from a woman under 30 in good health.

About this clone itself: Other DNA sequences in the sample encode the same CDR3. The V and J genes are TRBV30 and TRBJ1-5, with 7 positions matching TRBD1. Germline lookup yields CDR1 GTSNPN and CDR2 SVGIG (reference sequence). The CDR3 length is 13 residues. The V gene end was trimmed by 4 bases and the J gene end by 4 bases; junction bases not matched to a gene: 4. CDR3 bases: TGTGCCTGGAAGGGACAGACTAATCAGCCCCAGCATTTT. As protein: CAWKGQTNQPQHF.

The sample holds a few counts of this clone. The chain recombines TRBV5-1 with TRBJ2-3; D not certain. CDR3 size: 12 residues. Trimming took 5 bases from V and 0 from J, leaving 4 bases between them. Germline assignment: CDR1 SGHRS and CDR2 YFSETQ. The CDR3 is CASSTSTDTQYF. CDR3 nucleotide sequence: TGCGCCAGCAGTACTAGCACAGATACGCAGTATTTT.

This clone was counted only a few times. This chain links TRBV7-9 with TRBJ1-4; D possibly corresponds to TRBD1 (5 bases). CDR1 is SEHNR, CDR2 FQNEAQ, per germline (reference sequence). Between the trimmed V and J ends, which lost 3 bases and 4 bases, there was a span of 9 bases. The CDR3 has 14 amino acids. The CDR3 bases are TGTGCCAGCAGCTTGGGGCTGGATAATGAAAAACTGTTTTTT. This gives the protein CASSLGLDNEKLFF.